This is a list of T cell receptor beta chains from one sample in a study of blood T cell repertoires in COVID-19. Sequenced by immunoSEQ multiplex PCR; TCRdb stores in-frame clones only, minus some. Of some 300,000 clones detected, about 87% appear once; the ten largest clones hold 1% to 1.5%. The sequenced sample consisted of peripheral blood. The receptor source for this set is a man in his 70s with acute or convalescent COVID-19. The CDR3 runs from the conserved cysteine through the conserved F or W. A D gene is named only where the DNA matches it firmly. Clone sizes are given selectively: once, few, many, or a class where the clone is expanded.

>-|-|14|TRBJ1-4|TRBV7-9
CASSRGDMNEKLFF
TGTGCCAGCAGCAGAGGGGACATGAATGAAAAACTGTTTTTT
>TRBD2|-|16|TRBJ2-1|TRBV19
CASSIGLWTSRDEQFF
TGTGCCAGTAGTATAGGTCTTTGGACTAGCAGGGATGAGCAGTTCTTC
>-|-|13|TRBJ1-2|TRBV11-2
CASSLRQGYGYTF
TGTGCCAGCAGCCTGAGGCAGGGGTACGGCTACACCTTC
>TRBD2|few|15|TRBJ2-1|TRBV5-6
CASSLISGRANEQFF
TGTGCCAGCAGCTTGATCAGCGGGAGGGCCAATGAGCAGTTCTTC
>TRBD1|-|17|TRBJ1-2|TRBV18
CASSPRAETGGGYGYTF
TGTGCCAGCTCACCACGAGCTGAGACAGGGGGAGGCTATGGCTACACCTTC
>TRBD1|-|19|TRBJ1-6|TRBV28
CASSLARTGRSSYNSPLHF
TGTGCCAGCAGTTTAGCAAGGACAGGGCGAAGCTCCTATAATTCACCCCTCCACTTT
>-|-|13|TRBJ1-3|TRBV11-2
CASSLSIRGTIYF
TGTGCCAGCAGCTTATCAATCCGAGGCACCATATATTTT
>-|-|16|TRBJ2-2|TRBV7-2
CASSLTPRGRTGELFF
TGTGCCAGCAGCCTCACGCCGCGGGGTCGCACCGGGGAGCTGTTTTTT
>TRBD1|-|15|TRBJ2-7|TRBV28
CASSSPGQGANEQYF
TGTGCCAGCAGTAGCCCGGGACAGGGGGCAAACGAGCAGTACTTC
>TRBD2|-|19|TRBJ2-2|TRBV7-3
CASSPTRGSGGADTGELFF
TGTGCCAGCAGCCCCACTCGAGGTAGCGGGGGGGCCGACACCGGGGAGCTGTTTTTT
>-|-|14|TRBJ1-1|TRBV10-3
CATMNRQGNTEAFF
TGTGCCACCATGAACCGCCAGGGGAACACTGAAGCTTTCTTT
>TRBD1|-|16|TRBJ2-7|TRBV5-1
CASSPLLRTGDYEQYF
TGCGCCAGCAGCCCTCTTCTCAGGACAGGGGATTACGAGCAGTACTTC
>TRBD2|-|15|TRBJ2-1|TRBV28
CASSFSGGAYREQFF
TGTGCCAGCAGTTTCAGCGGGGGGGCTTATCGTGAGCAGTTCTTC
>TRBD1|-|12|TRBJ1-5|TRBV2
CASSGQGRAQHF
TGTGCCAGCAGTGGACAGGGACGGGCCCAGCATTTT
>-|-|16|TRBJ2-5|TRBV5-6
CASSLYAGSSQETQYF
TGTGCCAGCAGCTTGTATGCGGGGAGCTCACAAGAGACCCAGTACTTC
>-|-|13|TRBJ1-4|TRBV3-1/TRBV3-2
CASSRVYNEKLFF
TGTGCCAGCAGCCGAGTCTATAATGAAAAACTGTTTTTT
>-|-|15|TRBJ2-7|TRBV10-1
CASSDVASADYEQYF
TGCGCCAGCAGTGATGTGGCTAGCGCGGACTACGAGCAGTACTTC
>TRBD2|-|15|TRBJ2-1|TRBV7-3
CASSLVRGGNNEQFF
TGTGCCAGCAGCTTAGTTCGCGGGGGGAACAATGAGCAGTTCTTC
>-|-|14|TRBJ2-7|TRBV28
CASSSTGISYEQYF
TGTGCCAGCAGCAGTACAGGGATCTCCTACGAGCAGTACTTC
>-|-|15|TRBJ1-4|TRBV7-9
CASSSHEATNEKLFF
TGTGCCAGCAGCTCCCATGAGGCAACTAATGAAAAACTGTTTTTT
>TRBD1|-|15|TRBJ1-5|TRBV28
CASSPGTGPPAPQHF
TGTGCCAGCAGTCCCGGGACAGGACCCCCCGCCCCCCAGCATTTT
>TRBD1|once|13|TRBJ1-2|TRBV18
CASSQGQIYGYTF
TGTGCCAGCTCGCAGGGACAGATCTATGGCTACACCTTC
>-|-|15|TRBJ1-1|TRBV5-5
CASSLRYPLNTEAFF
TGTGCCAGCAGCTTGCGGTACCCGCTGAACACTGAAGCTTTCTTT
>-|once|13|TRBJ2-7|TRBV15
CATSSEAGYEQYF
TGTGCCACCAGCAGTGAGGCAGGGTACGAGCAGTACTTC
>-|-|13|TRBJ1-1|TRBV7-9
CASSFGESTEAFF
TGTGCCAGCAGCTTCGGGGAGTCAACTGAAGCTTTCTTT
>TRBD1|-|15|TRBJ1-5|TRBV6-2/TRBV6-3
CASSNDRAFNQPQHF
TGTGCCAGCAGTAATGACAGGGCGTTCAATCAGCCCCAGCATTTT
>-|few|13|TRBJ2-3|TRBV2
CASSGAGTDTQYF
TGTGCCAGCAGTGGGGCTGGCACAGATACGCAGTATTTT
>-|once|14|TRBJ2-7|TRBV6-5
CASSYSGTNYEQYF
TGTGCCAGCAGTTACTCCGGGACAAACTACGAGCAGTACTTC
>TRBD2|-|16|TRBJ2-3|TRBV6-1
CASSEAGGSTTDTQYF
TGTGCCAGCAGTGAAGCTGGCGGGAGTACGACAGATACGCAGTATTTT
>-|once|12|TRBJ1-5|TRBV7-9
CASSFDTSPQHF
TGTGCCAGCAGCTTCGACACAAGTCCCCAGCATTTT
>-|-|15|TRBJ2-5|TRBV10-1
CASSETQGSGETQYF
TGCGCCAGCAGTGAGACTCAGGGGTCAGGGGAGACCCAGTACTTC
>-|-|13|TRBJ2-3|TRBV11-2
CASSSGITDTQYF
TGTGCCAGCAGCTCCGGGATCACAGATACGCAGTATTTT
>-|-|13|TRBJ2-7|TRBV2
CASTPGQRGEQYF
TGTGCCAGCACACCAGGACAACGGGGGGAGCAGTACTTC
>-|-|15|TRBJ2-7|TRBV15
CATSGGLSNSYEQYF
TGTGCCACCAGCGGAGGCCTGAGTAACTCCTACGAGCAGTACTTC
>TRBD1|few|14|TRBJ2-7|TRBV2
CAAQPGQGSYEQYF
TGTGCCGCACAACCGGGACAGGGCTCCTACGAGCAGTACTTC
>TRBD1|-|13|TRBJ1-2|TRBV5-1
CASSLGTGEGYTF
TGCGCCAGCAGCCTCGGGACAGGTGAGGGCTACACCTTC
>TRBD1|-|16|TRBJ2-5|TRBV6-5
CASSYSKTGGWETQYF
TGTGCCAGCAGTTACTCGAAAACAGGGGGCTGGGAGACCCAGTACTTC
>-|-|15|TRBJ1-4|TRBV19
CASSIDSGSGEKLFF
TGTGCCAGTAGTATAGACTCGGGGTCGGGTGAAAAACTGTTTTTT
>TRBD1|-|15|TRBJ1-1|TRBV29-1
CSANGATGRRLEAFF
TGCAGCGCCAACGGGGCGACAGGGAGAAGATTGGAAGCTTTCTTT
>TRBD2|-|16|TRBJ2-3|TRBV5-1
CASRGVIAGFSDTQYF
TGCGCCAGCAGGGGGGTAATAGCGGGATTTTCGGATACGCAGTATTTT
>TRBD1|-|16|TRBJ1-5|TRBV24-1
CATSDASGGRNQPQHF
TGTGCCACCAGTGATGCCTCAGGGGGCCGGAATCAGCCCCAGCATTTT
>-|-|14|TRBJ2-1|TRBV27
CASSPVRGANEQFF
TGTGCCAGCAGTCCCGTCAGGGGGGCCAATGAGCAGTTCTTC
>-|few|14|TRBJ2-1|TRBV5-1
CASTRQGLYNEQFF
TGCGCCAGCACGCGACAGGGACTTTACAATGAGCAGTTCTTC
>TRBD2|-|16|TRBJ2-3|TRBV19
CASRGWEGQGTDTQYF
TGTGCCAGTAGGGGGTGGGAGGGTCAAGGCACAGATACGCAGTATTTT
>TRBD2|-|15|TRBJ2-7|TRBV28
CASSARTSLLVEQYF
TGTGCCAGCAGTGCCCGGACTAGTTTGCTGGTGGAGCAGTACTTC
>TRBD1|-|15|TRBJ1-5|TRBV6-5
CASSTRQGSDQPQHF
TGTGCCAGCAGTACGAGACAGGGTAGCGATCAGCCCCAGCATTTT
>TRBD1|-|14|TRBJ1-2|TRBV7-2
CASSSSGTAYGYTF
TGTGCCAGCAGCTCGTCCGGGACAGCCTATGGCTACACCTTC
>-|-|13|TRBJ1-2|TRBV5-1
CASRGQTSYGYTF
TGCGCCAGCAGGGGACAAACCTCCTATGGCTACACCTTC
>-|-|13|TRBJ1-2|TRBV18
CASSPPQFYGYTF
TGTGCCAGCTCACCGCCACAGTTCTATGGCTACACCTTC
>-|-|14|TRBJ2-5|TRBV10-3
CAISQGGVGETQYF
TGTGCCATCAGTCAGGGCGGGGTGGGAGAGACCCAGTACTTC
>TRBD1|-|16|TRBJ2-1|TRBV5-4
CASKPNSLDRGNEQFF
TGTGCCAGCAAACCCAACAGCCTTGACAGGGGTAATGAGCAGTTCTTC
>TRBD1|few|12|TRBJ2-4|TRBV29-1
CSVEGDRDLQYF
TGCAGCGTTGAGGGCGACAGGGACCTTCAGTACTTC
>TRBD2|-|16|TRBJ2-5|TRBV29-1
CSVVRAGGLVGETQYF
TGCAGCGTCGTTCGAGCGGGAGGCTTGGTTGGAGAGACCCAGTACTTC
>-|-|14|TRBJ1-2|TRBV18
CASSPQKGNYGYTF
TGTGCCAGCTCACCACAAAAGGGGAACTATGGCTACACCTTC
>TRBD2|-|18|TRBJ2-2|TRBV4-3
CASSQDGLAGGGTGELFF
TGCGCCAGCAGCCAAGATGGTCTAGCGGGGGGCGGCACCGGGGAGCTGTTTTTT
>TRBD1|-|14|TRBJ2-2|TRBV6-2/TRBV6-3
CASSTGVNTGELFF
TGTGCCAGCAGTACAGGGGTGAACACCGGGGAGCTGTTTTTT
>TRBD2|-|16|TRBJ2-7|TRBV6-5
CASSFRLAGVFYEQYF
TGTGCCAGCAGTTTTCGACTAGCGGGGGTTTTCTACGAGCAGTACTTC
>-|once|14|TRBJ1-1|TRBV7-2
CASSLALAGTEAFF
TGTGCCAGCAGCTTAGCGCTCGCAGGGACTGAAGCTTTCTTT
>TRBD2|once|19|TRBJ2-5|TRBV5-6
CASSFRGGLAGELQETQYF
TGTGCCAGCAGCTTTCGAGGGGGACTAGCGGGGGAGCTGCAAGAGACCCAGTACTTC